This TCR beta chain was identified in a study of OX40 agonist ivuxolimab in advanced cancers. Context from the whole study: Ivuxolimab was a fully human IgG2 agonistic monoclonal antibody targeting the costimulatory receptor OX40 (CD134). Partial responses were achieved by three dose-escalation patients, of whom one had hepatocellular carcinoma and two had cutaneous melanoma. Peripheral TCRbeta sequencing was intended to test whether TCR sequence diversity was altered and clonal T-cell expansion was caused by ivuxolimab. Among the roughly 50 dose-escalation patients, 19 had hepatocellular carcinoma, about 15 melanoma, 9 renal cell carcinoma and 9 head and neck cancer. Patients were allowed to have had prior anti-PD-1, anti-PD-L1 or anti-CTLA-4 therapy, and 40% of the dose-escalation patients had been treated with checkpoint inhibitors. The monotherapy dose-escalation portion (N ≈ 50 patients) of the phase I ivuxolimab trial is reported in the paper. Intravenous ivuxolimab was administered to patients every 2 weeks at six dose levels: 0.01, 0.1, 0.3, 1.5, 3 and 10 mg/kg. A male proportion of roughly 80% and a mean age of about 60 years, ranging from about 23 to 90, were recorded for the dose-escalation cohort.

Turning to this clone: Its antigen has not been determined. Base-call qualities are not available, and no considerably larger clone is one nucleotide away.

For sequencing of the TCRbeta CDR3 region, genomic DNA was extracted from the sorted cells. TCRbeta CDR3 regions were sequenced using the immunoSEQ Assay. The table was pulled from immuneACCESS by TCRdb, which kept in-frame rearrangements only. Such tables lose some clones; where checked, under half of the loss comes from unresolved V genes, and the rest has no known cause. Counted in this sample were approximately 69,000 clones; nearly 90% of them appeared once. Jointly, the top ten make up about 10% of the sample. The research as a whole found: At doses of 0.1 to 3.0 mg/kg, clonal expansion of both CD4+ and CD8+ blood T cells was observed from baseline to week 6. After ivuxolimab, expanded clones were on average more numerous among CD8+ T cells than among CD4+ T cells. Low levels of normalized T-cell clonal expansion were also shown by some nonresponding patients. The antigen specificity of the peripheral T cells that underwent clonal expansion was not determined. In partial responders in the 0.1-3.0 mg/kg groups, normalized peripheral clonal expansion was found to be among the lowest, especially among CD8+ T cells.

Patients with autoimmune disease history or receiving systemic immunosuppression were excluded from the trial. Peripheral blood for TCR sequencing was drawn from every dose cohort at baseline, at cycle 4 day 1 and at cycle 7 day 1. Samples came from an open-label, multicenter, first-in-human phase I dose-escalation trial of ivuxolimab. Adults with locally advanced or metastatic melanoma, renal cell, hepatocellular, or head and neck squamous cell carcinoma were enrolled in the trial. Before TCR sequencing, CD4+ and CD8+ T cells were separately sorted from peripheral blood. The CDR3 goes from the cysteine to the phenylalanine over 13 residues. The read is trimmed to its CDR3 DNA, 39 bases read in frame from base 1. V lost 8 bases and J lost 8 bases; the stretch between them is 16 bases long. The germline V gene (reference sequence) provides CDR1 MNHNY and CDR2 SVGAGI.

This clonotype was sampled from an adult with an advanced solid tumor such as melanoma, head and neck, liver or kidney cancer. The sample was CD4+ or CD8+ T cells sorted from blood, taken in a trial of the OX40 agonist ivuxolimab. Recombination connected TRBV6-6 to TRBJ1-3; the D segment could be TRBD1, given 5 matching bases. The CDR3 protein sequence reads: CASSRGEGHTIYF. The DNA sequence is given as TGTGCCAGCTCCCGCGGCGAGGGGCACACCATATATTTT.